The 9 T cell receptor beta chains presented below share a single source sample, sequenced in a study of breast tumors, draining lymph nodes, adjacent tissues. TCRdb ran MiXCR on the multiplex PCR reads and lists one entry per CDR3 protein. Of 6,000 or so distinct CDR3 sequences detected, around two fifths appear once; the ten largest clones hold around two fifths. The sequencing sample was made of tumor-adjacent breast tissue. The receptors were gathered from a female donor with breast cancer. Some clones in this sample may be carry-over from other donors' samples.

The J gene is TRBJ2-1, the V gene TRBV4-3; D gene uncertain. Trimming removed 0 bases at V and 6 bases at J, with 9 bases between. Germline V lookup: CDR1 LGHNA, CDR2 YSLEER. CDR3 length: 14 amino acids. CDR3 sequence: CASSQEVHANEQFF. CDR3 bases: TGCGCCAGCAGCCAAGAAGTCCACGCCAATGAGCAGTTCTTC.

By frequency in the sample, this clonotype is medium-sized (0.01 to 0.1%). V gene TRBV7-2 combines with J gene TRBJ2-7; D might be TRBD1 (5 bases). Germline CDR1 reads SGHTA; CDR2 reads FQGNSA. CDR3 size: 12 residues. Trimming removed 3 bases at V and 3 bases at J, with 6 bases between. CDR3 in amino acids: CASSFDSYEQYF. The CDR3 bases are TGTGCCAGCAGCTTTGACAGCTACGAGCAGTACTTC.

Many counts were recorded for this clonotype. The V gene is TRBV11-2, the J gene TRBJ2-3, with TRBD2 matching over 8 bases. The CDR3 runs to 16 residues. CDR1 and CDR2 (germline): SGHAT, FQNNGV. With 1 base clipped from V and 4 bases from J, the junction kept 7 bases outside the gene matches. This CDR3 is CASSLVGAGAPDTQYF. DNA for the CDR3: TGTGCCAGCAGCTTAGTTGGAGCGGGAGCCCCAGATACGCAGTATTTT.

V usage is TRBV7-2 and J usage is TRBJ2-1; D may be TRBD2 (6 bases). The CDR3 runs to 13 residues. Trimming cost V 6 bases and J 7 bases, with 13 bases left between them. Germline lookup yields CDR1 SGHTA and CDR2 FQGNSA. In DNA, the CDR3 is TGTGCCAGCAGTCGGGACTCCTGGAATGAGCAGTTCTTC. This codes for CASSRDSWNEQFF.

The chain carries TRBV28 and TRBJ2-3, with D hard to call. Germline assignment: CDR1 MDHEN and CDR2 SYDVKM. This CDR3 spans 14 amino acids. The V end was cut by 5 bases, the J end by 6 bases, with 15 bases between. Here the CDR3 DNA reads TGTGCCAGCAGTCTCCTCAACTCAGGCGATACGCAGTATTTT. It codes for CASSLLNSGDTQYF.

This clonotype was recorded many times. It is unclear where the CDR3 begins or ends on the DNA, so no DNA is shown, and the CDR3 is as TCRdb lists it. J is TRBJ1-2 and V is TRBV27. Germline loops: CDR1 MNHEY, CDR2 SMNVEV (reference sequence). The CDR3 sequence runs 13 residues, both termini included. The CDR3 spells CASSSSGMYGYTF.

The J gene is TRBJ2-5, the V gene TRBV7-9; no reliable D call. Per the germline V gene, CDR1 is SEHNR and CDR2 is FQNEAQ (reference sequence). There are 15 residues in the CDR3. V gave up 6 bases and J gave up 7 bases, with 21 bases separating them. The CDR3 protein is CASSFSSQAAGTQYF. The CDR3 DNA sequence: TGTGCCAGCAGTTTTTCGAGCCAGGCGGCAGGGACCCAGTACTTC.

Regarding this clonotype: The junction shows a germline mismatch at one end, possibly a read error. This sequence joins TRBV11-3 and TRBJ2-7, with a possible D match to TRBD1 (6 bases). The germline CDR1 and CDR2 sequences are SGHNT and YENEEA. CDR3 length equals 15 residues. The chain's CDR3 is CASSPLPGQTYEQNF. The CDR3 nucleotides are TGTGCCAGCAGCCCGCTGCCTGGACAGACCTACGAGCAGAACTTC.

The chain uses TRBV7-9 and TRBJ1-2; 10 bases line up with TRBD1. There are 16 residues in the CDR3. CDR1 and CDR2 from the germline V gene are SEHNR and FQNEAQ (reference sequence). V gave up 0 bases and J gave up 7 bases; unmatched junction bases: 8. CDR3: CASSLAGTGDYSGYTF. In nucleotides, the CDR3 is TGTGCCAGCAGCTTAGCTGGGACAGGGGATTATTCTGGCTACACCTTC. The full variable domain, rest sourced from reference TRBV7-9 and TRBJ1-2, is DTGVSQNPRHKITKRGQNVTFRCDPISEHNRLYWYRQTLGQGPEFLTYFQNEAQLEKSRLLSDRFSAERPKGSFSTLEIQRTEQGDSAMYLCASSLAGTGDYSGYTFGSGTRLTVV.